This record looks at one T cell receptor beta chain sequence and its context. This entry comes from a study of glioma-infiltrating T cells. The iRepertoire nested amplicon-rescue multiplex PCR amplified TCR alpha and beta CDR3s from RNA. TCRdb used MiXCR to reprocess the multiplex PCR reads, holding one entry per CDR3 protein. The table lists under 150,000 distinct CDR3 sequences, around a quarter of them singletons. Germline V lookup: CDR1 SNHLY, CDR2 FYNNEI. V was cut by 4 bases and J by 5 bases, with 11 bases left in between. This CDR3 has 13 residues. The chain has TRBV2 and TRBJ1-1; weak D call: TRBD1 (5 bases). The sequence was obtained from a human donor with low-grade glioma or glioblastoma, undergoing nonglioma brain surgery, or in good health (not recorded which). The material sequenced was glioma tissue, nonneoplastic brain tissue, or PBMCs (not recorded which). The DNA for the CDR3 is TGTGCCAGCAGTGCGGGGGGGTTGACTGAAGCTTTCTTT. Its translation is CASSAGGLTEAFF.